The 14 T cell receptor beta chains in this list originate from one sample, sequenced in a study of beta chain features in type 1 diabetes. Study findings and constraints: Type 1 diabetes patients had TCRB CDR3s that were shorter (moderately but significantly so) in all four CD4+ subsets.

These TCRs' antigens remain unknown. Expressed TCRB transcripts were sequenced because the isolated RNA had all been reverse transcribed beforehand. Only in-frame clones appear in the TCRdb table, and some are missing; sequencing was by immunoSEQ multiplex PCR. The table has around 14,000 clones, approximately 76% seen once; the top ten hold less than 0.35%. Sequences were obtained from stem cell memory CD4+ T cells from blood. The receptors were sampled from a woman in her late teens or twenties with type 1 diabetes.

As to this clone: Other DNA sequences in the same sample also yield this CDR3. The V and J genes are TRBV4-3 and TRBJ2-3, with 7 bases aligning to TRBD2. The germline V gene encodes CDR1 LGHNA and CDR2 YSLEER. This CDR3 contains 16 residues. The J segment lost 7 bases and the V segment lost 1 base, leaving 11 bases of the junction unmatched. The CDR3 bases are TGCGCCAGCAGCCAAGGTGGCAGGGAGGGTACGAATACGCAGTATTTT. This translates into CASSQGGREGTNTQYF.

The chain carries TRBV7-9 and TRBJ2-1, with 7 bases identical to TRBD1. Trimming removed 5 bases from V and 9 bases from J; junction bases left unmatched: 13. Looked up from germline, CDR1 is SEHNR and CDR2 is FQNEAQ (reference sequence). The CDR3 is 15 residues long. The DNA of the CDR3 is TGTGCCAGCAGCCCCGATCGCGACAGGGCGGGTGAGCAGTTCTTC. Translated: CASSPDRDRAGEQFF.

The chain joins TRBV9 to TRBJ2-1, with D possibly being TRBD2 (7 bases). The ends were cut back, 0 bases at V and 2 bases at J, with 24 bases in the middle. The CDR3 loop spans 20 amino acids. Germline V gene data show CDR1 as SGDLS and CDR2 as YYNGEE. The CDR3 is CASSVGPGAAGVAPYNEQFF. The DNA for the CDR3 is TGTGCCAGCAGCGTAGGTCCGGGGGCGGCGGGAGTGGCCCCCTACAATGAGCAGTTCTTC.

V and J are TRBV11-2 and TRBJ2-3; perhaps TRBD1 as D (5 bases). CDR3 length equals 15 residues. The V gene's germline CDR1 is SGHAT and CDR2 FQNNGV. V dropped 1 base and J dropped 5 bases, with 13 bases sitting between them. CDR3 sequence (DNA): TGTGCCAGCAGCTTAGTTGTAGGGGTTGGAGATACGCAGTATTTT. This encodes CASSLVVGVGDTQYF.

In its sample, this clone was seen a few times. The CDR3 protein is CSVVEGRRYGYTF. Written as DNA, the CDR3 is TGCAGCGTTGTTGAGGGTCGTCGCTATGGCTACACCTTC. The chain recombines TRBV29-1 with TRBJ1-2; D not resolved. Per the germline V gene, CDR1 is SQVTM and CDR2 is ANQGSEA. The CDR3 contains 13 residues. The V and J ends lost 4 bases and 4 bases respectively, with 13 bases between them.

The rearrangement uses TRBV28 and TRBJ2-1; 8 bases agree with TRBD2. Trimming cost V 11 bases and J 8 bases; bases outside gene matches: 5. The germline gives CDR1 MDHEN, CDR2 SYDVKM. The CDR3 consists of 11 residues. This CDR3 reads CAGSGRDEQFF. The CDR3 bases are TGTGCCGGGAGCGGGAGAGATGAGCAGTTCTTC.

The V gene is TRBV5-1, the J gene TRBJ2-1; perhaps TRBD2 as D (5 bases). Per germline, CDR1 SGHRS and CDR2 YFSETQ. CDR3 length equals 13 residues. V was clipped by 0 bases and J by 7 bases, with 8 bases between them. The CDR3 nucleotides are TGCGCCAGCAGCTTGGGTCCGGGGAATGAGCAGTTCTTC. This translates into CASSLGPGNEQFF.

In nucleotides, the CDR3 is TGTGCCAGCAGTTTAGAGGAATACGAGCAGTACTTC. Its protein is CASSLEEYEQYF. V gene TRBV28 combines with J gene TRBJ2-7; D is unclear. Trimming cost V 2 bases and J 4 bases, with 6 bases left between them. The CDR3 is made up of 12 amino acids. Germline loops: CDR1 MDHEN, CDR2 SYDVKM.

The genes are TRBV30 and TRBJ2-1; weak D call: TRBD2 (5 bases). V lost 2 bases to trimming and J lost 5 bases, with 13 bases between them. The CDR3 totals 14 residues. Germline V CDR1 and CDR2: GTSNPN, SVGIG (reference sequence). As DNA, the CDR3 is TGTGCCTGGAGTTTTGGGAGCAGGAACAATGAGCAGTTCTTC. Translating gives CAWSFGSRNNEQFF.

The chain couples TRBV4-1 to TRBJ2-7, with D possibly matching TRBD2 (6 bases). This CDR3 comprises 15 residues. V lost 5 bases and J lost 3, with 17 bases in between. From germline, CDR1 is MGHRA and CDR2 YSYEKL. CDR3 amino acids: CASSEGLGGIYEQYF. The CDR3 region has the DNA TGCGCCAGCAGCGAAGGCCTGGGCGGGATCTACGAGCAGTACTTC.

This chain links TRBV6-1 with TRBJ2-7; 9 bases align to TRBD2. V dropped 9 bases and J dropped 3; count of bases not matched to a gene: 9. The CDR3 consists of 14 residues. CDR1 is MNHNS and CDR2 is SASEGT in the germline V gene. The CDR3 sequence: CASISGSSDYEQYF. The CDR3 DNA reads as TGTGCCAGTATTAGCGGGAGTTCAGACTACGAGCAGTACTTC.

V and J are TRBV6-1 and TRBJ1-1; 8 bases map to TRBD1. CDR1 is MNHNS and CDR2 is SASEGT in the germline V gene. The CDR3 extends over 13 amino acids. J lost 6 bases, V lost 3 bases, and 3 bases had no gene match. The CDR3 here is CASSDRGRSEAFF. CDR3 DNA sequence: TGTGCCAGCAGTGACAGGGGGCGATCTGAAGCTTTCTTT.

This chain connects TRBV18 to TRBJ1-2; D is uncertain. Germline V gene sequence: CDR1 KGHSH, CDR2 LQKENI. CDR3 size: 16 residues. V was trimmed by 6 bases and J by 6 bases, leaving 23 bases between them. CDR3 in amino acids: CASSPGIGGQGHGYTF. In DNA, the CDR3 is TGTGCCAGCTCCCCAGGAATTGGAGGGCAAGGACATGGCTACACCTTC.

Only one count was recorded for this clone. The genes are TRBV29-1 and TRBJ2-6, with 8 bases matching TRBD1. This CDR3 is 17 amino acids long. V was pared by 7 bases and J by 4 bases, with 15 bases of the junction left unmatched. Germline CDR1 SQVTM, CDR2 ANQGSEA. CDR3 nucleotides: TGCAGCGCCCAGGGGGCAGGGGGCAGGAAAGGGGCCAACGTCCTGACTTTC. It yields the protein CSAQGAGGRKGANVLTF.